Each of the 25 T cell receptor beta chains below was sequenced from the same sample in a study of OX40 agonist ivuxolimab in advanced cancers. Assay used: immunoSEQ multiplex PCR; TCRdb lists only in-frame clones, some missing. The table shows about 30,000 clones, with approximately 80% occurring only once. The specimen was CD4+ or CD8+ T cells sorted from blood, collected in a trial of the OX40 agonist ivuxolimab. These TCRs come from an adult with an advanced solid tumor such as melanoma, head and neck, liver or kidney cancer.

The V gene is TRBV7-9, the J gene TRBJ1-2, with 7 bases matching TRBD1. Unmatched junction bases numbered 9, after V lost 5 bases and J lost 3 bases. Germline V lookup: CDR1 SEHNR, CDR2 FQNEAQ (reference sequence). This CDR3 comprises 15 residues. DNA of the CDR3: TGTGCCAGCAGCCGGGGCACCGACAGGGACTATGGCTACACCTTC. Its protein is CASSRGTDRDYGYTF. The full variable domain, completed using reference TRBV7-9 and TRBJ1-2, is DTGVSQNPRHKITKRGQNVTFRCDPISEHNRLYWYRQTLGQGPEFLTYFQNEAQLEKSRLLSDRFSAERPKGSFSTLEIQRTEQGDSAMYLCASSRGTDRDYGYTFGSGTRLTVV.

The chain couples TRBV19 to TRBJ2-5; 12 bases map to TRBD2. CDR1 and CDR2 (germline): LNHDA, SQIVND (reference sequence). With V trimmed by 3 bases and J by 5 bases, 13 bases remained unmatched. This CDR3 is 18 amino acids long. The CDR3 DNA sequence: TGTGCCAGTAGTATCGGACCTAGCGGGGGGGCCCCTGGTGAGACCCAGTACTTC. This codes for CASSIGPSGGAPGETQYF.

This chain links TRBV2 with TRBJ1-1; D is uncertain. Trimming stripped 0 bases from V and 0 bases from J, with 8 bases between. The germline CDR1 and CDR2 sequences are SNHLY and FYNNEI. CDR3 size: 15 residues. CDR3 region: CASSEAPHLNTEAFF. CDR3 sequence (DNA): TGTGCCAGCAGTGAAGCGCCACACTTGAACACTGAAGCTTTCTTT.

This chain uses TRBV9 with TRBJ2-1; possibly TRBD2 for D (7 bases). Trimming took 1 base from V and 9 from J, leaving 20 bases between them. The length of the CDR3 is 16 residues. The germline V gene has CDR1 SGDLS and CDR2 YYNGEE. The CDR3 bases are TGTGCCAGCAGCGTACGAGTGGGGGGGCCTATAAGTGAGCAGTTCTTC. Translated: CASSVRVGGPISEQFF. Variable domain in full (rest from reference TRBV9 and TRBJ2-1): DSGVTQTPKHLITATGQRVTLRCSPRSGDLSVYWYQQSLDQGLQFLIQYYNGEERAKGNILERFSAQQFPDLHSELNLSSLELGDSALYFCASSVRVGGPISEQFFGPGTRLTVL.

The rearrangement links TRBV7-7 to TRBJ2-6; unclear D gene. V was pared by 5 bases and J by 2 bases, with 4 bases between. Germline assignment: CDR1 SSHAT and CDR2 FNYEAQ (reference sequence). The CDR3 contains 13 residues. The CDR3 DNA is TGTGCCAGCAGCGTTGCTGGGGCCAACGTCCTGACTTTC. Its protein is CASSVAGANVLTF.

V usage is TRBV6-4 and J usage is TRBJ1-2; tentative D call: TRBD1 (5 bases). CDR1 is MRHNA and CDR2 is SNTAGT in the germline V gene. V was trimmed by 2 bases and J by 8 bases, leaving 12 bases between them. CDR3 size: 13 residues. This chain's CDR3 is CASSDHAKGGYTF. The CDR3 coding sequence is TGTGCCAGCAGTGACCACGCAAAGGGGGGCTACACCTTC.

This clone is judged medium-sized (0.01 to 0.1%). The junction departs from germline at one end; a sequencing error may be responsible. Here the CDR3 reads CAWSVRGANNGYTF. Here the CDR3 DNA reads TGTGCCTGGAGTGTACGGGGGGCTAACAATGGCTACACCTTC. This chain uses TRBV30 with TRBJ1-2; perhaps TRBD1 as D (6 bases). In germline, CDR1 is GTSNPN, CDR2 SVGIG (reference sequence). CDR3 length equals 14 residues.

CDR3 loop: CASRTQTGTSYEQYF. The CDR3 region has the DNA TGTGCCAGTAGAACTCAGACAGGAACCTCCTACGAGCAGTACTTC. This chain joins TRBV19 and TRBJ2-7; D possibly corresponds to TRBD1 (6 bases). There are 15 residues in the CDR3. The germline V gene has CDR1 LNHDA and CDR2 SQIVND (reference sequence). Trimming stripped 6 bases from V and 0 bases from J, with 15 bases between.

The chain combines TRBV5-6 with TRBJ1-2, with TRBD1 identical over 10 bases. The CDR3 covers 16 residues. With 3 bases clipped from V and 4 bases from J, the junction kept 9 bases outside the gene matches. Germline V gives CDR1 SGHDT, CDR2 YYEEEE. CDR3 sequence reads: CASSSAGTGVFYGYTF. The CDR3 DNA reads TGTGCCAGCAGCTCAGCAGGGACAGGGGTTTTCTATGGCTACACCTTC.

V gene TRBV5-4 combines with J gene TRBJ2-7; D might be TRBD2 (5 bases). Trimming removed 4 bases from V and 5 bases from J, with 10 bases in between. Germline V lookup: CDR1 SGHNT, CDR2 YYREEE (reference sequence). This CDR3 is built from 12 residues. Written as DNA, the CDR3 is TGTGCCAGCAGCGAGGAGGTAAACGAGCAGTACTTC. This translates into CASSEEVNEQYF. Full variable domain (outside the CDR3, taken from reference TRBV5-4 and TRBJ2-7): ETGVTQSPTHLIKTRGQQVTLRCSSQSGHNTVSWYQQALGQGPQFIFQYYREEENGRGNFPPRFSGLQFPNYSSELNVNALELDDSALYLCASSEEVNEQYFGPGTRLTVT.

J is TRBJ1-2 and V is TRBV9; a weak D match, TRBD1 (5 bases). Deletions cut 3 bases from V and 8 bases from J, with 26 bases between. CDR1 is SGDLS, CDR2 YYNGEE, per germline. The CDR3 length is 17 residues. The CDR3 DNA reads as TGTGCCAGCAGCGCCAATCCCAAGCTAGGGGCCGCGGGAGGCTACACCTTC. This encodes CASSANPKLGAAGGYTF. The entire variable domain, with the rest obtained from reference TRBV9 and TRBJ1-2, is as follows: DSGVTQTPKHLITATGQRVTLRCSPRSGDLSVYWYQQSLDQGLQFLIQYYNGEERAKGNILERFSAQQFPDLHSELNLSSLELGDSALYFCASSANPKLGAAGGYTFGSGTRLTVV.

In DNA, the CDR3 is TGTGCCAGCAGTTTAAAGTTTACCGCCGTCAGTTACACCTTC. This encodes CASSLKFTAVSYTF. The chain recombines TRBV27 with TRBJ1-2; no firm D call. The CDR3 runs 14 residues. The germline CDR1 and CDR2 sequences are MNHEY and SMNVEV (reference sequence). V shed 2 bases and J shed 11 bases, with 18 bases lying between them.

This rearrangement joins TRBV20-1 to TRBJ1-1; D remains unclear. Germline loops: CDR1 DFQATT, CDR2 SNEGSKA (reference sequence). This CDR3 is 11 amino acids long. V lost 6 bases and J lost 9, with 14 bases in between. In DNA form, the CDR3 reads TGCAGTGCCCCGGACGGAATGAAAGCTTTCTTT. Amino acid sequence: CSAPDGMKAFF.

The chain employs TRBV5-1 and TRBJ2-1; D is unclear. The CDR3 length is 14 residues. V was cut by 0 bases and J by 2 bases, with 6 bases left in between. Germline loops: CDR1 SGHRS, CDR2 YFSETQ. The CDR3 DNA sequence: TGCGCCAGCAGCTTGGGGGAACCCTACAATGAGCAGTTCTTC. Translated, it gives CASSLGEPYNEQFF. The variable domain in full, completed from reference TRBV5-1 and TRBJ2-1, reads KAGVTQTPRYLIKTRGQQVTLSCSPISGHRSVSWYQQTPGQGLQFLFEYFSETQRNKGNFPGRFSGRQFSNSRSEMNVSTLELGDSALYLCASSLGEPYNEQFFGPGTRLTVL.

The chain is built from TRBV5-1 and TRBJ1-4; tentatively, D is TRBD1 (5 bases). V shed 2 bases and J shed 8 bases, with 13 bases lying between them. In germline, CDR1 is SGHRS, CDR2 YFSETQ. The length of the CDR3 is 14 residues. The CDR3 coding sequence is TGCGCCAGCAGCTTAGGACAAAACAGAGAAAAACTGTTTTTT. It yields the protein CASSLGQNREKLFF.

The chain is built from TRBV7-2 and TRBJ1-1; D possibly corresponds to TRBD1 (5 bases). V was cut by 6 bases and J by 4 bases, with 12 bases left in between. Germline CDR1 and CDR2: SGHTA and FQGNSA. This CDR3 spans 13 amino acids. DNA for the CDR3: TGTGCCAGCAGTCTTCAGGGAACCACTGAAGCTTTCTTT. This codes for CASSLQGTTEAFF.

V gene TRBV11-3 combines with J gene TRBJ1-2; 9 bases match TRBD1. Trimming removed 3 bases from V and 2 bases from J; junction bases left unmatched: 16. Germline V lookup: CDR1 SGHNT, CDR2 YENEEA. The CDR3 totals 19 residues. The CDR3 here is CASSLDIGSGQGLNYGYTF. The DNA of the CDR3 is TGTGCCAGCAGCTTGGATATTGGGAGCGGACAGGGGTTGAACTATGGCTACACCTTC.

J is TRBJ1-4 and V is TRBV25-1, with D uncertain. V shed 3 bases and J shed 6 bases, with 14 bases lying between them. CDR1 and CDR2 (germline): MGHDK, SYGVNS. CDR3 size: 15 residues. CDR3 residues: CASSDSDLTYEKLFF. Written as DNA, the CDR3 is TGTGCCAGCAGTGACTCAGATTTAACCTATGAAAAACTGTTTTTT.

This chain's CDR3 is CASSLGGSVYEQYF. The DNA of the CDR3 is TGTGCCAGCAGCTTGGGGGGGTCTGTCTACGAGCAGTACTTC. The V and J genes are TRBV5-6 and TRBJ2-7, with D perhaps being TRBD1 or TRBD2 (5 bases each). Germline V gene data show CDR1 as SGHDT and CDR2 as YYEEEE. The ends were cut back, 0 bases at V and 3 bases at J, with 10 bases in the middle. The CDR3 consists of 14 residues.

Concerning this clone: Other DNA sequences within the sample encode an identical CDR3. V usage is TRBV4-1 and J usage is TRBJ2-7; a weak D match, TRBD2 (6 bases). CDR1 and CDR2 from the germline V gene are MGHRA and YSYEKL. V was pared by 3 bases and J by 1 base, with 7 bases between. This CDR3 is built from 13 residues. The CDR3 sequence: CASSQGGSYEQYF. DNA of the CDR3: TGCGCCAGCAGCCAGGGGGGTTCCTACGAGCAGTACTTC.

The rearrangement uses TRBV5-4 and TRBJ2-1, with TRBD1 identical over 10 bases. The germline gives CDR1 SGHNT, CDR2 YYREEE (reference sequence). The CDR3 totals 17 residues. The V gene end was trimmed by 4 bases and the J gene end by 3 bases; junction bases not matched to a gene: 10. This CDR3 is CASSPRTGGNIYNEQFF. The CDR3 bases are TGTGCCAGCAGCCCTCGGACAGGGGGTAATATCTACAATGAGCAGTTCTTC.

The chain is built from TRBV27 and TRBJ1-2, with unresolved D. CDR1 is MNHEY and CDR2 is SMNVEV in the germline V gene (reference sequence). V dropped 2 bases and J dropped 7 bases, with 11 bases sitting between them. CDR3 length equals 13 residues. The CDR3: CASSLGPGSGYTF. The CDR3 nucleotides read TGTGCCAGCAGTTTAGGCCCGGGCAGTGGCTACACCTTC.

The chain uses TRBV6-4 and TRBJ2-1; 11 bases fit TRBD2. V shed 0 bases, J shed 5 bases, and the junction held 3 bases outside the gene matches. The CDR3 has 16 residues. The germline CDR1 and CDR2 sequences are MRHNA and SNTAGT. The CDR3: CASSDSLAGGNNEQFF. CDR3 in DNA: TGTGCCAGCAGTGACTCCCTAGCGGGGGGAAACAATGAGCAGTTCTTC.

The V call is TRBV7-6, the J call TRBJ1-2; D might be TRBD1 (5 bases). Trimming cost V 7 bases and J 7 bases, with 19 bases left between them. The CDR3 extends over 14 amino acids. CDR1 is SGHVS and CDR2 is FNYEAQ in the germline V gene. Here the CDR3 reads CASTKGLRDGGYTF. DNA for the CDR3: TGTGCCAGCACCAAGGGGCTTAGAGACGGTGGCTACACCTTC.

V gene TRBV11-2 combines with J gene TRBJ1-2; 7 nucleotides match TRBD1. J was trimmed by 4 bases and V by 5 bases; bases with no gene match: 7. Germline CDR1 and CDR2: SGHAT and FQNNGV. CDR3 length: 14 residues. In DNA, the CDR3 is TGTGCCAGCAGCCGCGCAACAGGGGTCTATGGCTACACCTTC. Protein product: CASSRATGVYGYTF.